Here is one TCR beta chain with its context. This clone was counted a few times. This receptor's antigen is unknown. The read halts 3 residues ahead of the CDR3 end, with the missing end drawn from the germline J gene. Equivalent amounts of genomic DNA from CVID and control samples were used as sequencing input. For every sample, a 60 bp segment covering the rearranged TCRbeta CDR3 region was amplified and then sequenced. The immunoSEQ assay, a bias-corrected multiplex PCR combined with high-throughput sequencing, was used to amplify TCRbeta. Per the source publication's procedure: Each unique nucleotide sequence was treated as a clone and annotated with V, D and J genes, copy number and frequency. Sequences were labeled productive if in frame, and non-productive if out of frame or containing stop codons. As previously described, clonality was computed from Shannon's entropy. The predicted amino acid sequences of productive clones were used to derive mean CDR3 Kyte-Doolittle hydropathy. Scaled V gene usage was hierarchically clustered using Manhattan distance and complete linkage with the R hclust function. Sharing of clones by CDR3 amino acid sequence was evaluated through resampling of 12 repertoires per group over 100 rounds. Repertoires were searched for 65 to 75 published EBV-specific and 200 to 300 published CMV-specific TCRbeta sequences. A couple of CVID samples yielding fewer than 10,000 sequences were excluded from analysis, leaving under 45 CVID repertoires. The immuneACCESS repertoire file appears here via TCRdb, limited to in-frame rearrangements. These files lack a portion of the clones; in checked studies, under half of the deficit traces to unresolved V genes, and the cause of the others is not known. V and J calls and clone size follow that table, whereas D and trimming were derived from the DNA. The table for this sample lists 15,000 to 20,000 clones, none of them counted only once. Jointly, the top ten make up roughly 15% of the sample.

The entry originates in a study of T cell clonality in common variable immunodeficiency (dated by TCRdb to between 2015 and 2016). On the study overall, not on this receptor specifically: Differences among patients in the CVID cohort limited the correlations between repertoire features and clinical complications. According to the authors, figuring out what caused the increased clonality in CVID would require sequencing the repertoires of T cell subpopulations. CVID subjects shared fewer TCRbeta clones with each other than healthy controls did (p < 0.0001). Despite equal DNA input, controls averaged roughly 84,000 unique sequences per sample versus about 32,000 in CVID samples. CVID TCRbeta sequences reportedly showed fewer deletions and N-nucleotide insertions and lacked highly modified clones with 13 or more V deletions. Compared with healthy controls, CVID subjects showed increased TCRbeta clonality (t-test p = 0.018), a feature most characteristic of about a third of subjects.

Including cysteine and phenylalanine, the CDR3 has 15 amino acids. Shown are 36 bases from within the CDR3, in frame from base 1. In the germline V gene (reference sequence), CDR1 corresponds to SEHNR and CDR2 to FQNEAQ. A distance of 7 bases separates the germline ends of V and J, which lose 0 bases and 1 base respectively. Diagnosis of CVID followed standard criteria, namely serum IgG, IgA and/or IgM below the normal range together with specific antibody deficiency. There were about 42 subjects in the CVID group (about 15 female and approximately 30 male), ranging in age from about 9 to 64 years, with a mean age of about 40. Both CVID patients and healthy controls were predominantly of Caucasian heritage. At the time of study participation, every CVID subject had been on replacement immunoglobulin therapy for one year or longer. At the time of blood collection, no CVID subject was ill or was being treated with immunomodulatory or immunosuppressive medication. Heparinized peripheral whole blood samples of about 4.5 to 8.5 ml were obtained from each donor. Genomic DNA from adults with common variable immune deficiency (CVID) and from healthy adult controls was used for sequencing of TCRbeta CDR3 repertoires. Diluted blood was density-centrifuged over Hypaque 1077 or Ficoll-Paque to isolate peripheral blood mononuclear cells. Genomic DNA was obtained from unsorted mononuclear cells through either Qiagen column purification or a centrifugation-based method.

Material for sequencing was peripheral blood mononuclear cells. The V gene is TRBV7-9 and the J gene is TRBJ1-3; the best D guess is TRBD1, with 5 bases matching. The receptor's source is a human donor with common variable immunodeficiency. Incomplete CDR3 DNA: TGTGCCAGCAGCTTAGCGGGGGGTTCTGGAAACACC. It encodes CASSLAGGSGNT. The whole CDR3 sequence is CASSLAGGSGNTIYF.